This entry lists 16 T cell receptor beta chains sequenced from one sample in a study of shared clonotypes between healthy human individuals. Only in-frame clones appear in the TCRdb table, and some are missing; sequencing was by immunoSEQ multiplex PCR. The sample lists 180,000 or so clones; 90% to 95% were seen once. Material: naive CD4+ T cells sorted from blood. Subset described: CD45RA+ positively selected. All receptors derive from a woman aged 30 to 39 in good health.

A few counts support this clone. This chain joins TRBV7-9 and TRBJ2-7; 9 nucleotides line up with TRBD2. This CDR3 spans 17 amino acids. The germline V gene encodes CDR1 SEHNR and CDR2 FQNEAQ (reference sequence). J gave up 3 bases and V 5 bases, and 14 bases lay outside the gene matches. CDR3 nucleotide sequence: TGTGCCAGCAGCCACCTCTCCGGCGGGAGGGCACTCTACGAGCAGTACTTC. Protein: CASSHLSGGRALYEQYF.

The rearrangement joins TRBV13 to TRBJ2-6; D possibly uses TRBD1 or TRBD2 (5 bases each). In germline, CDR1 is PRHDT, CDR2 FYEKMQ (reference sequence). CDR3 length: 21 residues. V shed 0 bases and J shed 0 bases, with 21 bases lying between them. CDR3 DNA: TGTGCCAGCAGCTTAGGGAGGGGCAAAACGGGACGGTTCTCTGGGGCCAACGTCCTGACTTTC. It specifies CASSLGRGKTGRFSGANVLTF.

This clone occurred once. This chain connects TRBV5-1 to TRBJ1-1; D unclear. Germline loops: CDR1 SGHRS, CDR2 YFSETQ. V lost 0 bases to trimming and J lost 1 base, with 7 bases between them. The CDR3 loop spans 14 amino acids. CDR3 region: CASSLVGRNTEAFF. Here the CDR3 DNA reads TGCGCCAGCAGCTTGGTAGGCAGGAACACTGAAGCTTTCTTT.

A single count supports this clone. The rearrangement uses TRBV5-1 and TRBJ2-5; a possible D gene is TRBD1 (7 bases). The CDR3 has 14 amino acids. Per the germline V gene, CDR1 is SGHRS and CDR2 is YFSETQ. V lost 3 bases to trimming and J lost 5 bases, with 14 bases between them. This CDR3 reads CASSSPRGEETQYF. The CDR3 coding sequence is TGCGCCAGCAGCTCCCCCAGGGGGGAGGAGACCCAGTACTTC.

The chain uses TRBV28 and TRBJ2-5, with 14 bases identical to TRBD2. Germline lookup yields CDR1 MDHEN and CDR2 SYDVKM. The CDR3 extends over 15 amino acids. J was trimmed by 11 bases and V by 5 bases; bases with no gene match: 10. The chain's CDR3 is CASSPGLAGVEEQYF. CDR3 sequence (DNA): TGTGCCAGCAGTCCGGGACTAGCGGGAGTGGAAGAGCAGTACTTC.

CDR3 in DNA: TGTGCCAGTAGTATTCGAAAGCTCAATAGCAATCAGCCCCAGCATTTT. This sequence encodes CASSIRKLNSNQPQHF. V and J are TRBV19 and TRBJ1-5; D is ambiguous. Between the trimmed V and J ends, which lost 3 bases and 0 bases, there was a span of 12 bases. The CDR3 contains 16 residues. CDR1 is LNHDA and CDR2 is SQIVND in the germline V gene (reference sequence).

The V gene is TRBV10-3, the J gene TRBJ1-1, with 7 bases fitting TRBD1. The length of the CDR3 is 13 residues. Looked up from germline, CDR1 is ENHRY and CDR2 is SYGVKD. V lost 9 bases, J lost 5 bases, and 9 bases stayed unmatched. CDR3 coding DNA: TGTGCCATTCGTACAGGGGAGGGGACTGAAGCTTTCTTT. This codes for CAIRTGEGTEAFF.

The DNA for the CDR3 is TGTGCCATCAGCTTGGGGACTAGCGGGATCGCCGGGGAGCTGTTTTTT. Its protein is CAISLGTSGIAGELFF. The chain is built from TRBV10-3 and TRBJ2-2, with TRBD2 identical over 13 bases. This CDR3 region has 16 residues. In germline, CDR1 is ENHRY, CDR2 SYGVKD. V dropped 6 bases and J dropped 6; count of bases not matched to a gene: 7.

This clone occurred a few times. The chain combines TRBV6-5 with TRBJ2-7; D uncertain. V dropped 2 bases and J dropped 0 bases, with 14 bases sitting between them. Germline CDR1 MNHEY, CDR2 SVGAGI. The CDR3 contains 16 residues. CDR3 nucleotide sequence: TGTGCCAGCAGTTACGACGCGGCCTACAGCTCCTACGAGCAGTACTTC. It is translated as CASSYDAAYSSYEQYF.

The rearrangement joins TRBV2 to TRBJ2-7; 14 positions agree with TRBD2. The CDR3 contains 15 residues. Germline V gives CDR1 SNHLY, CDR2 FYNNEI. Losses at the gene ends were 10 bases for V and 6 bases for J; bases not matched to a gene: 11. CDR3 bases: TGTGCCACCCGAGGGGGGACTAGCGGGAGCGGCGAGCAGTACTTC. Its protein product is CATRGGTSGSGEQYF.

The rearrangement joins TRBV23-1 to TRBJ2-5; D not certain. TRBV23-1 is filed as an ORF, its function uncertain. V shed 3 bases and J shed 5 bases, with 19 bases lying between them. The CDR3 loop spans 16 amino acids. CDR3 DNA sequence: TGCGCCAGCAGTCACACCAGGCCCCATCTCGGGGAGACCCAGTACTTC. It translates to CASSHTRPHLGETQYF.

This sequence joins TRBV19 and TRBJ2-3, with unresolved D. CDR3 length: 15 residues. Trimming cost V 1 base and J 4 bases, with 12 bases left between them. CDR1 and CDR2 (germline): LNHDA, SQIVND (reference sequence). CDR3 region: CASSIASRPPDTQYF. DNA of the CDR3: TGTGCCAGTAGTATAGCTTCAAGGCCACCAGATACGCAGTATTTT. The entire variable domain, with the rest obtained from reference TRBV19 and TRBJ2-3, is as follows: DGGITQSPKYLFRKEGQNVTLSCEQNLNHDAMYWYRQDPGQGLRLIYYSQIVNDFQKGDIAEGYSVSREKKESFPLTVTSAQKNPTAFYLCASSIASRPPDTQYFGPGTRLTVL.

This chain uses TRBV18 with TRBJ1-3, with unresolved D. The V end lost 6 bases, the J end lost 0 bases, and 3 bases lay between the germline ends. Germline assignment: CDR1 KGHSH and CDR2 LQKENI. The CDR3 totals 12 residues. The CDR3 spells CASSFSGNTIYF. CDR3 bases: TGTGCCAGCTCCTTCTCTGGAAACACCATATATTTT.

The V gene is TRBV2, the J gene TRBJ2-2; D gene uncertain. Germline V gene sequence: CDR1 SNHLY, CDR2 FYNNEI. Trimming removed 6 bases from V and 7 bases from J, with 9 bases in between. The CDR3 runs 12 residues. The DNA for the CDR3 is TGTGCCAGCAGAGGAGAGGACGGGGAGCTGTTTTTT. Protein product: CASRGEDGELFF.

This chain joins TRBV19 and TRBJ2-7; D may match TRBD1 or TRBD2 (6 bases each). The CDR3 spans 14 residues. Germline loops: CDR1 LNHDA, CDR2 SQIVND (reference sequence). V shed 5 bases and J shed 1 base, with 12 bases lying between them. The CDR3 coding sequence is TGTGCCAGTAGTGCGGGACAATCTTCCTACGAGCAGTACTTC. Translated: CASSAGQSSYEQYF.

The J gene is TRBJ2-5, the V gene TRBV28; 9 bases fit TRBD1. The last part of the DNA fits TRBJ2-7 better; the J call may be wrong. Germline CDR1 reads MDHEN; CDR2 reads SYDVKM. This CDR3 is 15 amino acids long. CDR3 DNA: TGTGCCAGCAGTGCGCCCGGGACAGGGACCTACGAGCAGTACTTC. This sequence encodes CASSAPGTGTYEQYF.